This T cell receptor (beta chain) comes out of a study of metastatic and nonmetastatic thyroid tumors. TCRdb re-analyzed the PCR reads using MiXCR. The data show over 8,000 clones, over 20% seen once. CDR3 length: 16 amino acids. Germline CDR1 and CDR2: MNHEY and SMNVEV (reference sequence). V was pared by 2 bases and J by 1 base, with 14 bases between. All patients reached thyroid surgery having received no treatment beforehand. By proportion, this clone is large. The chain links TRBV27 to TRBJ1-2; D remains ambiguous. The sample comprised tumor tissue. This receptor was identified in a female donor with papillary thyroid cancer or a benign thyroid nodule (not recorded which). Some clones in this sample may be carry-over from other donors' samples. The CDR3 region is CASSLGSGVGNYGYTF. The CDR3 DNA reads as TGTGCCAGCAGTTTAGGGTCCGGGGTTGGTAACTATGGCTACACCTTC.